A selection of T cell receptor beta chains follows, all from one sample in a study of shared clonotypes between healthy human individuals. Sequenced by immunoSEQ multiplex PCR; TCRdb stores in-frame clones only, minus some. Of a few million clones in the sample, just over 90% were seen once. Specimen: naive CD4+ T cells from PBMCs. These receptors all come from a man younger than 35 in good health. Some clones in this sample may be carry-over from other donors' samples. Both conserved end residues are part of each CDR3. D genes are given only for firm matches. Rows give clone size only sometimes, using once, few, many, or a class for an expanded clone.

v_gene: TRBV7-9
abundance: NA
j_gene: TRBJ1-1
d_gene: NA
CDR3nt: TGTGCCAGCAGCCTGGCGGGGTCTGAAGCTTTCTTT
CDR3aa: CASSLAGSEAFF

v_gene: TRBV4-2
abundance: NA
j_gene: TRBJ1-3
d_gene: TRBD1
CDR3nt: TGTGCCAGCAGCGGAACAGGGGCTGGAAACACCATATATTTT
CDR3aa: CASSGTGAGNTIYF

v_gene: TRBV30
abundance: NA
j_gene: TRBJ2-7
d_gene: NA
CDR3nt: TGTGCCTGGAGTCCGGGGTTGTACGAGCAGTCCTTC
CDR3aa: CAWSPGLYEQSF

v_gene: TRBV19
abundance: NA
j_gene: TRBJ1-4
d_gene: NA
CDR3nt: TGTGCCAGTACCCCCCTTCCGGGGCATTGGGAAAAACTGTTTTTT
CDR3aa: CASTPLPGHWEKLFF

v_gene: TRBV7-8
abundance: NA
j_gene: TRBJ2-1
d_gene: TRBD2
CDR3nt: TGTGCCAGCAGTCATAGGGGACTAGCGGGAGTTGAGCAGTTCTTC
CDR3aa: CASSHRGLAGVEQFF

v_gene: TRBV10-3
abundance: NA
j_gene: TRBJ1-3
d_gene: TRBD1
CDR3nt: TGTGCCATCAGCGAACAGGGGGCTAATGGAAACACCATATATTTT
CDR3aa: CAISEQGANGNTIYF

v_gene: TRBV5-1
abundance: NA
j_gene: TRBJ1-1
d_gene: NA
CDR3nt: TGCGCCAGCAGCTTTGCGGGGTTGAACACTGAAGCTTTCTTT
CDR3aa: CASSFAGLNTEAFF

v_gene: TRBV7-2
abundance: NA
j_gene: TRBJ2-7
d_gene: NA
CDR3nt: TGTGCCAGCAGCCGACCTAGCTCCTACGAGCAGTACTTC
CDR3aa: CASSRPSSYEQYF

v_gene: TRBV11-3
abundance: NA
j_gene: TRBJ2-7
d_gene: TRBD1
CDR3nt: TGTGCCAGCAGCCGGGGACAGGGGGTACGCGAGCAGTACTTC
CDR3aa: CASSRGQGVREQYF

v_gene: TRBV5-6
abundance: NA
j_gene: TRBJ2-1
d_gene: TRBD2
CDR3nt: TGTGCCAGCAGCAGGTTCGGACTAGCGGGAGCTGACAATGAGCAGTTCTTC
CDR3aa: CASSRFGLAGADNEQFF

v_gene: TRBV5-1
abundance: NA
j_gene: TRBJ1-3
d_gene: TRBD1
CDR3nt: TGCGCCAGCAGCCCGACAGGGTTTGGTGGAAACACCATATATTTT
CDR3aa: CASSPTGFGGNTIYF

v_gene: TRBV25-1
abundance: NA
j_gene: TRBJ2-2
d_gene: NA
CDR3nt: TGTGCCAGCAGTGAATATGGCCGGGAGCTGTTTTTT
CDR3aa: CASSEYGRELFF

v_gene: TRBV2
abundance: NA
j_gene: TRBJ1-2
d_gene: NA
CDR3nt: TGTGCCAGCAAATCGGAACTAAGCTATGGCTACACCTTC
CDR3aa: CASKSELSYGYTF

v_gene: TRBV6-1
abundance: NA
j_gene: TRBJ2-7
d_gene: TRBD2
CDR3nt: TGTGCCAGCAGTGAAAGGTCTAGCGGGGCCTACGAGCAGTACTTC
CDR3aa: CASSERSSGAYEQYF

v_gene: TRBV28
abundance: few
j_gene: TRBJ2-7
d_gene: NA
CDR3nt: TGTGCCAGCACCCGAGTGACTCTCTACGAGCAGTACTTC
CDR3aa: CASTRVTLYEQYF

v_gene: TRBV30
abundance: NA
j_gene: TRBJ2-3
d_gene: TRBD2
CDR3nt: TGTGCCTGGAAGCGACTAGCGAGAGATACGCAGTATTTT
CDR3aa: CAWKRLARDTQYF

v_gene: TRBV2
abundance: NA
j_gene: TRBJ1-2
d_gene: NA
CDR3nt: TGTGCCAGCAAGGGCAGGGCCGTTAGAGGCTACACCTTC
CDR3aa: CASKGRAVRGYTF